The text below deals with one T cell receptor (beta chain). A much larger clonotype is one base distant, so this may be a read error. The sample belongs to a study of T cells in Graves' hyperthyroidism and ophthalmopathy. TCR beta CDR3 regions were amplified from RNA transcripts. RT-PCR in the first round (using the HTBI primer set) targeted the TCR CDR3. TCRdb recomputed calls from the multiplex PCR reads with MiXCR, one row per CDR3 protein. The sample consists of approximately 620,000 distinct CDR3 sequences, about a sixth of them appearing once. Clinicians diagnosed patients from clinical symptoms, serum thyroxine and TRAb, thyroid ultrasound and orbital computed tomography. PBMCs were sourced from over 8.5 ml fresh peripheral blood. Trimming shortened V by 8 bases and J by 3 bases, and 14 bases separated the two germline ends. From germline, CDR1 is SEHNR and CDR2 FQNEAQ (reference sequence). This CDR3 is built from 13 residues.

The V call is TRBV7-9, the J call TRBJ2-7; TRBD2 is a possible D gene (6 bases). This clonotype originated in a middle-aged woman with Graves' ophthalmopathy. Sequencing was performed on blood. This CDR3 reads CASAGGIVYEQYF. The CDR3 DNA reads TGTGCCAGCGCCGGGGGTATCGTCTACGAGCAGTACTTC.